This TCR beta chain was sequenced for a study of blood T cell repertoires in COVID-19. In the study overall: COVID-19 samples collected from the United States, Italy and Spain covered acute and convalescent phases. PBMCs, B-cell-depleted T cells, or T cells provided the cDNA or gDNA that made up the material.

Trimming removed 2 bases from V and 1 base from J, with 6 bases in between. Germline assignment: CDR1 MDHEN and CDR2 SYDVKM. The CDR3 runs 15 residues. As processed by the authors: Amplification with reference gene primers provided the estimates of nucleated cell counts. The repertoire was sequenced with immunoSEQ multiplex PCR; TCRdb's copy has only in-frame clones and lacks some. Clonal size and the V and J genes are those of that table, whereas D and trimming came from the DNA. The sample has 130,000 to 150,000 clones; about 84% are singletons. Sequencing was carried out using peripheral blood. This chain uses TRBV28 with TRBJ1-6; D remains ambiguous. The TCR sequence derives from a woman aged 50 to 60 with acute or convalescent COVID-19. The CDR3 DNA is TGTGCCAGCAGTTTAGGAGCATCCTATAATTCACCCCTCCACTTT. Protein: CASSLGASYNSPLHF.